Listed below are T cell receptor beta chains from one sample, sequenced in a study of T-cell memory formation after mild COVID-19. TCRdb called the 5' RACE reads again in MiXCR, with one record for every CDR3 protein. The sample holds 350,000 to 450,000 distinct CDR3 sequences, approximately 14% seen once. The specimen was PBMCs or a T cell subset sorted from them (not recorded which). The receptors derive from a man between 18 and 29 years old who had mild COVID-19 (a few samples of this study predate the infection). Cell type and time point are not known. Each CDR3 is given with its conserved first and last residue. The D gene is left open where the match is weak. Some rows have no size entry. The others give once, few or many, or a class for an expanded clone.

j_gene | v_gene | d_gene | abundance | CDR3nt | CDR3aa
TRBJ2-3 | TRBV24-1 | . | few | TGTGCCACCAGTGACTCTCAAGGCAGAGATACGCAGTATTTT | CATSDSQGRDTQYF
TRBJ1-5 | TRBV18 | . | few | TGTGCCAGCTCATCCCTCGATGGCCGGGGACGGGGCAATCAGCCCCAGCATTTT | CASSSLDGRGRGNQPQHF
TRBJ2-3 | TRBV7-3 | . | . | TGTGCCAGCAGCCCAACGGTGAATCCGGGAGATACGCAGTATTTT | CASSPTVNPGDTQYF
TRBJ1-1 | TRBV9 | . | . | TGTGCCAGCAGCGTCGAGGGGCTGGCGAACACTGAAGCTTTCTTT | CASSVEGLANTEAFF
TRBJ2-3 | TRBV24-1 | . | . | TGTGCCACCAGTGATTGGCGCACAGATACGCAGTATTTT | CATSDWRTDTQYF
TRBJ2-5 | TRBV10-3 | TRBD1 | . | TGTGCCATCTGCCCAGGGGGCCGAGAGACCCAGTACTTC | CAICPGGRETQYF
TRBJ1-2 | TRBV20-1 | . | . | TGCGTCGTAAAGGCGGGGGCGGCTAACTATGGCTACACCTTC | CVVKAGAANYGYTF
TRBJ1-4 | TRBV5-1 | . | many | TGCGCCAGCAGCCGTGACGGAATTAATGAAAAACTGTTTTTT | CASSRDGINEKLFF
TRBJ2-5 | TRBV5-4 | . | few | TGTGCCAGCAGCTCCGTCGCGGGAGAGACCCAGTACTTC | CASSSVAGETQYF
TRBJ2-7 | TRBV27 | TRBD2 | many | TGTGCCAGCAGTTTAGGGACTAACTACGAGCAGTACTTC | CASSLGTNYEQYF
TRBJ1-5 | TRBV4-1 | . | . | TGCGCCAGCTCTCCCGGACGGATTAGCAATCAGCCCCAGCATTTT | CASSPGRISNQPQHF
TRBJ1-2 | TRBV5-6 | . | few | TGTGCCAGCAGCTTGTACGGGGCTAACTATGGCTACACCTTC | CASSLYGANYGYTF
TRBJ1-2 | TRBV5-1 | TRBD1 | . | TGCGCCAGCAGGGGACAGGGATTGGTGAACTATGGCTACACCTTC | CASRGQGLVNYGYTF
TRBJ2-7 | TRBV7-9 | TRBD1 | few | TGTGCCAGCAGCTGGGGACAGGTGGTCGACGAGCAGTACTTC | CASSWGQVVDEQYF
TRBJ1-6 | TRBV4-2 | . | many | TGTGCCAGCAGCCAAGTGGCCAACGTTCCACCCCTCCACTTT | CASSQVANVPPLHF
TRBJ1-1 | TRBV7-9 | . | many | TGTGCCAGCAGCTTTTTCGGGGGGCAGACTGAAGCTTTCTTT | CASSFFGGQTEAFF
TRBJ2-7 | TRBV6-5 | . | . | TGTGCCAGCAGCCGCGTCTGGGGGCCCTACGAGCAGTACTTC | CASSRVWGPYEQYF
TRBJ1-1 | TRBV12-3/TRBV12-4 | . | many | TGTGCCAGCAGTTTAAAGACTGAAGCTTTCTTT | CASSLKTEAFF
TRBJ1-1 | TRBV5-1 | . | . | TGCGCCAGCAGCTTGGACCTGGGGGTCACTGAAGCTTTCTTT | CASSLDLGVTEAFF
TRBJ2-3 | TRBV19 | TRBD2 | few | TGTGCCAGTAGTATTTTGGGACTAGGCGCAGATACGCAGTATTTT | CASSILGLGADTQYF
TRBJ2-2 | TRBV4-3 | . | few | TGCGCCAGCAGCCAAGAAGCCAGGTTCACCGGGGAGCTGTTTTTT | CASSQEARFTGELFF
TRBJ2-2 | TRBV9 | TRBD1 | few | TGTGCCAGCAGCGAACAGGGGGCGAGCACCGGGGAGCTGTTTTTT | CASSEQGASTGELFF
TRBJ1-4 | TRBV4-3 | TRBD1 | . | TGCGCCAGCAGCCTCCACGGGACAGCTAATGAAAAACTGTTTTTT | CASSLHGTANEKLFF
TRBJ2-3 | TRBV20-1 | TRBD2 | once | TGCAGTGCTAGGGACTTAGCCGGACTAGCATTCGTGGATACGCAGTATTTT | CSARDLAGLAFVDTQYF
TRBJ2-3 | TRBV29-1 | TRBD1 | few | TGCAGCGTTGAAGGGACAGGGGCCGGAGATACGCAGTATTTT | CSVEGTGAGDTQYF
TRBJ2-3 | TRBV6-5 | TRBD2 | few | TGTGCCAGCAGTTACGGCCTAGCGGGGACTTCCACAGATACGCAGTATTTT | CASSYGLAGTSTDTQYF
TRBJ2-1 | TRBV29-1 | . | . | TGCAGCGTTGAAGATCTTGTTGGGTCATCGGAGCAGTTCTTC | CSVEDLVGSSEQFF
TRBJ2-5 | TRBV25-1 | . | . | TGTGCCAGCAGTGTTGTGTACCAAGAGACCCAGTACTTC | CASSVVYQETQYF
TRBJ1-5 | TRBV4-3 | . | few | TGCGCCAGCAGCCAAGTGATCGGCAGCAATCAGCCCCAGCATTTT | CASSQVIGSNQPQHF
TRBJ2-7 | TRBV15 | . | few | TGTGCCACCAGCAGAGATACAGGTACCTACGAGCAGTACTTC | CATSRDTGTYEQYF
TRBJ2-1 | TRBV6-5 | TRBD2 | . | TGTGCCAGCAACAGGCGGGGGGGGACAATGGACAATGAGCAGTTCTTC | CASNRRGGTMDNEQFF
TRBJ2-5 | TRBV7-2 | TRBD2 | . | TGTGCCAGCAGCCGAGGACTAGCGGGGGGACTAGGAGAGACCCAGTACTTC | CASSRGLAGGLGETQYF
TRBJ1-1 | TRBV7-9 | . | few | TGTGCCAGCAGCGCGGACCCTCCTATGAACACTGAAGCTTTCTTT | CASSADPPMNTEAFF
TRBJ2-2 | TRBV4-2 | TRBD1 | many | TGTGCCAGCAGCCCAGGCCGACAGGGGCCCGGGGAGCTGTTTTTT | CASSPGRQGPGELFF
TRBJ2-3 | TRBV20-1 | TRBD1 | few | TGCAGTGCTACCCCCCCCCTGACAGGGAGCATCACAGATACGCAGTATTTT | CSATPPLTGSITDTQYF
TRBJ1-1 | TRBV7-6 | . | . | TGTGCCAGCAGCTTAGCTCCAGCCACTGAAGCTTTCTTT | CASSLAPATEAFF
TRBJ1-2 | TRBV7-2 | . | many | TGTGCCAGCAGCTTCGGCAGGGAGCTTGGCTACACCTTC | CASSFGRELGYTF
TRBJ2-3 | TRBV14 | . | . | TGTGCCAGCAGCCAAGGTCTAGAGGTTAGCACAGATACGCAGTATTTT | CASSQGLEVSTDTQYF
TRBJ2-6 | TRBV29-1 | . | . | TGCAGCGTTGAAGGACAGGCCTTTGGGGCCAACGTCCTGACTTTC | CSVEGQAFGANVLTF
TRBJ1-3 | TRBV4-2 | . | many | TGTGCCAGCAGCCAAGACACAGACTCCAGCTCTGGAAACACCATATATTTT | CASSQDTDSSSGNTIYF
TRBJ1-5 | TRBV10-3 | . | few | TGTGCCATCAGGAGGAGCCCGAATCAGCCCCAGCATTTT | CAIRRSPNQPQHF
TRBJ1-5 | TRBV6-1 | TRBD1 | . | TGTGCCAGCAAGGTGACAGGGAGTCAGCCCCAGCATTTT | CASKVTGSQPQHF
TRBJ1-5 | TRBV6-1 | . | few | TGTGCCAGCAGCGGAGGGGGATACAATCAGCCCCAGCATTTT | CASSGGGYNQPQHF
TRBJ2-6 | TRBV18 | . | few | TGTGCCAGCTCACCACGGAGTAACTCTGGGGCCAACGTCCTGACTTTC | CASSPRSNSGANVLTF
TRBJ2-2 | TRBV7-2 | TRBD2 | many | TGTGCCAGCAGCTTGAGGGCGGGGGAGCGCGGGGAGCTGTTTTTT | CASSLRAGERGELFF
TRBJ2-7 | TRBV27 | . | . | TGTGCCAGCAGTTTGGCCAGGGACGATTACGAGCAGTACTTC | CASSLARDDYEQYF
TRBJ1-2 | TRBV5-1 | TRBD1 | few | TGCGCCAGCAGCTTGGCACAGGGGGCGCGGAGTGGTGGCTACACCTTC | CASSLAQGARSGGYTF
TRBJ1-2 | TRBV9 | TRBD1 | . | TGTGCCAGCAGCGCCGCGGGACAGAACTATGGCTACACCTTC | CASSAAGQNYGYTF
TRBJ2-7 | TRBV4-3 | . | . | TGCGCCAGCAGCCAAGGGGCCCGCCCCTACGAGCAGTACTTC | CASSQGARPYEQYF
TRBJ1-4 | TRBV7-9 | . | few | TGTGCCAGCAGCTCTAGAGGGCGGGGTGTTGGAGCAACCACGACTAATGAAAAACTGTTTTTT | CASSSRGRGVGATTTNEKLFF
TRBJ2-2 | TRBV7-9 | . | few | TGTGCCAGCAGCCAGGACGCGAGTAGCCTCAACACCGGGGAGCTGTTTTTT | CASSQDASSLNTGELFF
TRBJ2-1 | TRBV20-1 | TRBD2 | . | TGCAGTGCCCGTGGGGGACTAGCGGGGGGCAATGAGCAGTTCTTC | CSARGGLAGGNEQFF
TRBJ2-5 | TRBV7-6 | . | . | TGTGCCAGCAGCCAGCTCGTGAGAGAGACCCAGTACTTC | CASSQLVRETQYF
TRBJ2-5 | TRBV6-2/TRBV6-3 | TRBD2 | few | TGTGCCAGCAGGAGATTTAGCGGGGTCCAAGAGACCCAGTACTTC | CASRRFSGVQETQYF